Listed here is a single T cell receptor (beta chain). It has no known antigen specificity. The sample holds no much larger clone one base away, and base qualities are not on file. The sample comes from a study of blood T cell repertoires in COVID-19 (dated by TCRdb to about 2020). In terms of the full investigation: Collaborator samples came from the United States, Italy and Spain and covered acute and convalescent phases of COVID-19. Sample metadata almost always included a de-identified subject ID, COVID-19 status, age in years and sex. The repertoires were released in a freely available public database meant as a resource for research on the immune response to SARS-CoV-2. The samples were drawn from two sources: the first 160 participants of the ongoing ImmuneRACE study, and 1,000 to 1,500 subjects contributed by 6 global collaborators. The dataset comprised deeply sampled blood TCRbeta repertoires from subjects exposed to, actively infected with, or recovered from COVID-19. The material from the prospective study consisted of cDNA or gDNA derived from T cells, B-cell-depleted T cells, or PBMCs. HLA class I and class II types, where available, came from metadata supplied by the sample provider rather than from assay-based typing.

The immunoSEQ Assay, a bias-controlled multiplex PCR, was used to amplify TCRbeta CDR3 regions from genomic DNA. In the original analysis: The number of nucleated cells in each sample was estimated by amplification of reference gene primers within the assay. Sequence reads were collapsed and filtered to measure the absolute abundance of every unique TCRbeta CDR3 rearrangement. For each sample, productive Simpson clonality was calculated as the square root of Simpson's diversity index over productive rearrangements. What TCRdb holds here is the immuneACCESS table cut down to in-frame rearrangements. Part of the clones is not present; checked against another copy, under half of the missing clones reflect an unresolved V gene, and the others are unexplained. Clone size and V and J calls were adopted from that table, with D and trimming inferred from the DNA. Present in this sample are 270,000 or so clones, roughly nine tenths of which were seen just once. The top ten hold about an eighth of the sample.

CDR1 and CDR2, per the germline V gene, are SGHRS and YFSETQ. From cysteine to phenylalanine, the CDR3 is 16 amino acids long. Just the 48-base CDR3 DNA is kept, in frame starting at base 1. At the junction V is shortened by 5 bases and J by 7 bases; bases outside the gene matches: 13. The paper as a whole reports these results and caveats: The quantity of clinical and demographic metadata differed by source and by participant and was supplied without curation.

In Seattle, one collaborating source enrolled patients while the infection was active and tracked those patients longitudinally over the course of disease. The collaborating institutions used their own protocols to collect whole blood in K2EDTA tubes. For TCRbeta analysis, collaborators shipped samples in one of three forms: frozen whole blood, isolated PBMCs, or DNA extracted from either of those sample types. This clonotype was obtained from a young woman with COVID-19, enrolled during active disease. The sequenced sample consisted of peripheral blood. Here the chain combines TRBV5-1 and TRBJ1-4, with 8 bases aligning to TRBD1. The CDR3 region has the sequence CASSERTGPMGEKLFF. In nucleotide form, the sequence is TGCGCCAGCAGTGAAAGGACAGGGCCGATGGGTGAAAAACTGTTTTTT.